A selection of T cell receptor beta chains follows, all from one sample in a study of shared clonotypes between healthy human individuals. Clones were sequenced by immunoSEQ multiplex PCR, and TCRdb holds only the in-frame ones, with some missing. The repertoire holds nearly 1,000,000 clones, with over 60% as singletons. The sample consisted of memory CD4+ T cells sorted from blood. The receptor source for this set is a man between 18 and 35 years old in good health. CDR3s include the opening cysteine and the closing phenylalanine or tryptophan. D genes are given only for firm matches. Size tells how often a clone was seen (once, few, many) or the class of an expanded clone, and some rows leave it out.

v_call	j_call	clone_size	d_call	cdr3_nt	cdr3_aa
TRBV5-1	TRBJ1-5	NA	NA	TGCGCCAGCAGCCTTGGAACGTTGCGCAATCAGCCCCAGCATTTT	CASSLGTLRNQPQHF
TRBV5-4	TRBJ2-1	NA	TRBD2	TGTGCCAGCAGGGTCGGGACTAGCGGGATTTACAATGAGCAGTTCTTC	CASRVGTSGIYNEQFF
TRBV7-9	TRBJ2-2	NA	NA	TGTGCCAGCAGCTTTCGACAGAACACCGGGGAGCTGTTTTTT	CASSFRQNTGELFF
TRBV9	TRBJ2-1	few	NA	TGTGCCAGCAGCGTGTCGTCGGGGTCCTACAATGAGCAGTTCTTC	CASSVSSGSYNEQFF
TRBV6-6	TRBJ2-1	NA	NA	TGTGCCAGCAGTTATATTGACAATGAGCAGTTCTTC	CASSYIDNEQFF
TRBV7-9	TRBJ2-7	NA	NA	TGTGCCAGCAGCTTAGCGGGGGGGCGAGGCTACGAGCAGTACTTC	CASSLAGGRGYEQYF
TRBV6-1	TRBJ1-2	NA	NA	TGTGCCAGCAGCGATAGGGTTAACTATGGCTACACCTTC	CASSDRVNYGYTF
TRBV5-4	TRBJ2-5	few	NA	TGTGCCAGCAGCTTGACAGGGTTTGCGGGACCTAAAGAGACCCAGTACTTC	CASSLTGFAGPKETQYF
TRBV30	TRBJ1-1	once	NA	TGTGCCTGGGACTTACAGTCTACTGAAGCTTTCTTT	CAWDLQSTEAFF
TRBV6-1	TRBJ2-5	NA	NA	TGTGCCAGCAGTGAACGGGTTGGGGAGACCCAGTACTTC	CASSERVGETQYF
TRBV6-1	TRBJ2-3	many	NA	TGTGCCAGCAGTGAAGCGCTAAAGATAACGTCAGATACGCAGTATTTT	CASSEALKITSDTQYF
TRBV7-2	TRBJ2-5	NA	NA	TGTGCCAGCAGCTTAAACGTAAACCCGCCCCAGTACTTC	CASSLNVNPPQYF
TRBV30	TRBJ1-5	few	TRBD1	TGTGCCTGGGGACAGGGTAAGAATCAGCCCCAGCATTTT	CAWGQGKNQPQHF
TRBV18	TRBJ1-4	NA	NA	TGTGCCAGCTCACCTTCCGGAGGGGTTAATGAAAAACTGTTTTTT	CASSPSGGVNEKLFF
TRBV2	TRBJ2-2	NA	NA	TGTGCCAGCAAGGCAGAGAACACCGGGGAGCTGTTTTTT	CASKAENTGELFF
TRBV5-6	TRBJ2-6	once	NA	TGTGCCAGCAGCGCGGGCCCGTCTTTCATCTCTGGGGCCAACGTCCTGACTTTC	CASSAGPSFISGANVLTF
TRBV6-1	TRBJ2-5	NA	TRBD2	TGTGCCAGCAGTGAGGGGACTAGCGGGGGCCGGGCGGGTGAGACCCAGTACTTC	CASSEGTSGGRAGETQYF
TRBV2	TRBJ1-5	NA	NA	TGTGCCAGCAGTGAAGGGCAGGTCGACAATCAGCCCCAGCATTTT	CASSEGQVDNQPQHF
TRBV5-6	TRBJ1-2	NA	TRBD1	TGTGCCAGCAGCTCCGGGACAGGGTTATTCGGCTACACCTTC	CASSSGTGLFGYTF
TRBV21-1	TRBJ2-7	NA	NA	TGTGCCAGCAGCAAAGTTCGGGGACAGGGGCGAATCGAGCAGTACTTC	CASSKVRGQGRIEQYF
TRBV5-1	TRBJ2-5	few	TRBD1	TGCGCCAGCAGAAGGGGGCCTGAGCAAGAGACCCAGTACTTC	CASRRGPEQETQYF
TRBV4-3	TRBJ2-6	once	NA	TGCGCCAGCAGCCAAGAAGCCCAGTCTGGGGCCAACGTCCTGACTTTC	CASSQEAQSGANVLTF
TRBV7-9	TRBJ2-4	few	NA	TGTGCCAGCAGCTTAGAGGGCATTCAGTACTTC	CASSLEGIQYF
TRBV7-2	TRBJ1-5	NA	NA	TGTGCCAGCAGCTTAGTGGCTTTTCATCAGCCCCAGCATTTT	CASSLVAFHQPQHF
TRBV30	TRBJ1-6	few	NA	TGTGCCTGGAGCCCGTCGCCCCAATCACCCCTCCACTTT	CAWSPSPQSPLHF
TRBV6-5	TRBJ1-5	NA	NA	TGTGCCAGCAGAGTAGGGGGGGCAGGATATCAGCCCCAGCATTTT	CASRVGGAGYQPQHF
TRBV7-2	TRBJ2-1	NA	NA	TGTGCCAGCAGCTTAGTCGCGGCCTCCTACAATGAGCAGTTCTTC	CASSLVAASYNEQFF
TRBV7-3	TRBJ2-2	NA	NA	TGTGCCAGCAGCCCCGGACTAACGAACACCGGGGAGCTGTTTTTT	CASSPGLTNTGELFF
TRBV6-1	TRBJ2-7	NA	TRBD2	TGTGCCAGCAGTGCATTGATTCTAGCGGGGGACTCCTACGAGCAGTACTTC	CASSALILAGDSYEQYF
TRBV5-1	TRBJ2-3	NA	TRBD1	TGCGCCAGCAGCTCGGTTGACAGGGGCACGCAGTATTTT	CASSSVDRGTQYF
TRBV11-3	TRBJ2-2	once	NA	TGTGCCAGCAGCTTAGAGGGGCCCGGGGAGCTGTTTTTT	CASSLEGPGELFF
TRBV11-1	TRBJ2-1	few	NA	TGTGCCAGCAGCTTTCGGGGGTCGGGTGGCAATGAGCAGTTCTTC	CASSFRGSGGNEQFF
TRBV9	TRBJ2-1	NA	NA	TGTGCCAGCAGCAGGGACCCTTACAATGAGCAGTTCTTC	CASSRDPYNEQFF
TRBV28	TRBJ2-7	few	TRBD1	TGTGCCAGCGCCCCAGGGGGCAGGTCCTACGAGCAGTACTTC	CASAPGGRSYEQYF
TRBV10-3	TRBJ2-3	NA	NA	TGTGCCATCAGTGGGGAGACCCGAGGCGCAGATACGCAGTATTTT	CAISGETRGADTQYF
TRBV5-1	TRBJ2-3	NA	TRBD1	TGCGCCAGCAGGCCACAGGGGGCTGGCACAGATACGCAGTATTTT	CASRPQGAGTDTQYF
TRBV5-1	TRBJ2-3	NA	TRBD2	TGCGCCAGCAGCTTAGCGGGGTTCGGCACAGATACGCAGTATTTT	CASSLAGFGTDTQYF
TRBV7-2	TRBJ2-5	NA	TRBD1	TGTGCCAGCAGCCCGCAGACAGGGGGTGGCGAGACCCAGTACTTC	CASSPQTGGGETQYF
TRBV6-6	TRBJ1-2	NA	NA	TGTGCCAGCCTCTCGATTGTTAACTATGGCTACACCTTC	CASLSIVNYGYTF
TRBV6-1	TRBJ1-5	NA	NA	TGTGCCAGCAGCCGAGGTCAGGGAGGGGATCAGCCCCAGCATTTT	CASSRGQGGDQPQHF
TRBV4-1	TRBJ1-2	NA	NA	TGCGCCAGCAGCCATGGGACACGGACCGATCTTGATGGCTACACCTTC	CASSHGTRTDLDGYTF
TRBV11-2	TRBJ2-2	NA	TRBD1	TGTGCCAGCAGCTATCGGACAGGGGCGAACACCGGGGAGCTGTTTTTT	CASSYRTGANTGELFF
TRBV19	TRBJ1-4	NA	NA	TGTGCCAGTAGTCGTGGGTCGGATGAAAAACTGTTTTTT	CASSRGSDEKLFF
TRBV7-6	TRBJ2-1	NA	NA	TGTGCCAGCAGCTTAGGTGTAGCGAGCTCCTACAATGAGCAGTTCTTC	CASSLGVASSYNEQFF